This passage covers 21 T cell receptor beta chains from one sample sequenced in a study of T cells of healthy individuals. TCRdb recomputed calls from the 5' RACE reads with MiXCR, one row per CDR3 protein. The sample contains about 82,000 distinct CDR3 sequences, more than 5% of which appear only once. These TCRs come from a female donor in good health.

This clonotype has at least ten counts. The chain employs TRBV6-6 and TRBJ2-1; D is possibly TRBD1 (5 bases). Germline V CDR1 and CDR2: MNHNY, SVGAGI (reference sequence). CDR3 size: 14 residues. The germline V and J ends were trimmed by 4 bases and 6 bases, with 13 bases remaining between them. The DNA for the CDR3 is TGTGCCAGCAGTTCCGCAGGGTACTTCAATGAGCAGTTCTTC. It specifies CASSSAGYFNEQFF.

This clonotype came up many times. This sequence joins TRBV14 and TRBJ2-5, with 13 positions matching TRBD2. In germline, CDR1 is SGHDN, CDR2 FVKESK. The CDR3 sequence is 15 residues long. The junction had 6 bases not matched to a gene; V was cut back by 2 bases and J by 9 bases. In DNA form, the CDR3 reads TGTGCCAGCAGCCAACTTGGGACTAGCGGGGCGCCCCAGTACTTC. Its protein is CASSQLGTSGAPQYF.

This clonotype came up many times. CDR3 DNA sequence: TGCAGCGTTGGGGAGGGTCGCAATCAGCCCCAGCATTTT. The encoded protein is CSVGEGRNQPQHF. The J gene is TRBJ1-5, the V gene TRBV29-1; D is undetermined. Per the germline V gene, CDR1 is SQVTM and CDR2 is ANQGSEA. CDR3 length equals 13 residues. Trimming cost V 4 bases and J 2 bases, with 9 bases left between them.

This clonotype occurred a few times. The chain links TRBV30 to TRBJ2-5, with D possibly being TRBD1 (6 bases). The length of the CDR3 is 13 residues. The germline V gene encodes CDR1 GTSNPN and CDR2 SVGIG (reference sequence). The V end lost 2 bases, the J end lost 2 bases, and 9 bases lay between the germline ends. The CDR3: CAWSKGEQETQYF. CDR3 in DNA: TGTGCCTGGAGTAAGGGGGAACAAGAGACCCAGTACTTC.

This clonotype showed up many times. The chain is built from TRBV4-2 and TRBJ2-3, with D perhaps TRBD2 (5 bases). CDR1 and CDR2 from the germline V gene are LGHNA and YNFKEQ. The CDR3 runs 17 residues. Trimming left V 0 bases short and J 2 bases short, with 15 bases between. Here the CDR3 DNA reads TGTGCCAGCAGCCAAGATCCGGGGTTTGCCCCCACAGATACGCAGTATTTT. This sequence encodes CASSQDPGFAPTDTQYF.

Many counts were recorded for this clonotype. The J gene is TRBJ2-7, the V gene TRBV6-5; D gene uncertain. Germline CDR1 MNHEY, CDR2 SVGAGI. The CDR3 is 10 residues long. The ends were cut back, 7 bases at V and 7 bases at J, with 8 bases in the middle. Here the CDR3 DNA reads TGTGCCAGCAAAGGGCGGGAGCAGTACTTC. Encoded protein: CASKGREQYF.

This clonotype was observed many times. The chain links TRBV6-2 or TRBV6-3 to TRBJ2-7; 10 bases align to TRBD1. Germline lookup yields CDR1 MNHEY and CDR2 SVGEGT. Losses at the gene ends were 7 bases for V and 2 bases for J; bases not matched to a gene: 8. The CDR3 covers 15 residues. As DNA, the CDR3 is TGTGCCAGCACCCCACCGGGGACAGGGGCCTACGAGCAGTACTTC. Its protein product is CASTPPGTGAYEQYF.

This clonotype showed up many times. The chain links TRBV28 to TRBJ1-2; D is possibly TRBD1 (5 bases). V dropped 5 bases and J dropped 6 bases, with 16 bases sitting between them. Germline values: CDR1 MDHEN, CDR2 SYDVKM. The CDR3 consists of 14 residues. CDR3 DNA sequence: TGTGCCAGCAGTCCACCCCAGGGAAGGAATGGCTACACCTTC. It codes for CASSPPQGRNGYTF.

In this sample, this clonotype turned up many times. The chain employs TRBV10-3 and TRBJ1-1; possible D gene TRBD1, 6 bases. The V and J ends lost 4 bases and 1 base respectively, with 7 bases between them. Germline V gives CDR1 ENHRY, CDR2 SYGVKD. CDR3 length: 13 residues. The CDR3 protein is CAISAQGNTEAFF. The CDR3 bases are TGTGCCATCAGTGCACAGGGGAACACTGAAGCTTTCTTT.

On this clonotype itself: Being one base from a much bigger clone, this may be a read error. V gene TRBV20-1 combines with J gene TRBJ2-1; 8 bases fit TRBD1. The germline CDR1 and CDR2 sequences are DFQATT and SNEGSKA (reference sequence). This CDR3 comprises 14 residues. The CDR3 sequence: CSASSGTGLDERFF. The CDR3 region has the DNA TGCAGTGCTTCCTCCGGGACAGGTCTGGATGAGCGGTTCTTC.

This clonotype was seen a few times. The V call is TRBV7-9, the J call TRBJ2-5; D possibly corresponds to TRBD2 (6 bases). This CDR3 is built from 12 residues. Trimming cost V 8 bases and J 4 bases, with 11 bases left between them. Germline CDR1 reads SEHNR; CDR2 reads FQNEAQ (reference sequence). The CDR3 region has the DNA TGTGCCAGCCAAGACGGGGGAGAGACCCAGTACTTC. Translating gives CASQDGGETQYF.

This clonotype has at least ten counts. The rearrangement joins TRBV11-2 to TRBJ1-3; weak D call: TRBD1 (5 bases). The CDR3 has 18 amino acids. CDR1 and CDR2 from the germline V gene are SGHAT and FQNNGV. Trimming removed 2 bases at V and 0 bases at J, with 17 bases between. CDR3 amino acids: CASSLRGLRRDSGNTIYF. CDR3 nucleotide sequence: TGTGCCAGCAGCTTAAGGGGCCTTAGGAGGGACTCTGGAAACACCATATATTTT. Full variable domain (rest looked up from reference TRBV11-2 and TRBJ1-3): EAGVAQSPRYKIIEKRQSVAFWCNPISGHATLYWYQQILGQGPKLLIQFQNNGVVDDSQLPKDRFSAERLKGVDSTLKIQPAKLEDSAVYLCASSLRGLRRDSGNTIYFGEGSWLTVV.

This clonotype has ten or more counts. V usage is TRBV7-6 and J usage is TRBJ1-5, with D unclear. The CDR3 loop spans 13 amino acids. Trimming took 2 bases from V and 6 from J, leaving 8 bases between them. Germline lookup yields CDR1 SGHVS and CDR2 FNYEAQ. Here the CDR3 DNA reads TGTGCCAGCAGCTTACGTCTTGGTCAGCCCCAGCATTTT. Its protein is CASSLRLGQPQHF.

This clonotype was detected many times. CDR3 amino acids: CASTNTGTHGYTF. The CDR3 DNA reads as TGTGCCAGCACCAATACCGGGACACATGGCTACACCTTC. This chain connects TRBV27 to TRBJ1-2; the D gene is possibly TRBD1 (6 bases). Trimming removed 7 bases at V and 6 bases at J, with 15 bases between. The CDR3 runs to 13 residues. Germline V gene data show CDR1 as MNHEY and CDR2 as SMNVEV (reference sequence).

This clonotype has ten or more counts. Here the CDR3 reads CASSLGGQRNTEAFF. The CDR3 DNA reads as TGTGCCAGCAGTTTAGGGGGACAGAGGAACACTGAAGCTTTCTTT. This chain joins TRBV12-3 or TRBV12-4 and TRBJ1-1; 7 bases line up with TRBD1. The trim removed 1 base at V and 1 base at J, leaving 3 bases unmatched. The CDR3 runs 15 residues.

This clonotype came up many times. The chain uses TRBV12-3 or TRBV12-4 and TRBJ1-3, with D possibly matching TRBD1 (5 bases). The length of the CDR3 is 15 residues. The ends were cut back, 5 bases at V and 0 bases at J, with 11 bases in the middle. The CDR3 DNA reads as TGTGCCAGCAGTACCGGGACGACCTCTGGAAACACCATATATTTT. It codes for CASSTGTTSGNTIYF.

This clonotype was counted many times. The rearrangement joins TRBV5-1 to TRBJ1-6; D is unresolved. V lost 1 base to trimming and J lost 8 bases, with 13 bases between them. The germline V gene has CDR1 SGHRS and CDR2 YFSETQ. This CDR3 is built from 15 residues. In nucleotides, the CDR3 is TGCGCCAGCAGCTTGTTTGACCCCACCGATTCACCCCTCCACTTT. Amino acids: CASSLFDPTDSPLHF.

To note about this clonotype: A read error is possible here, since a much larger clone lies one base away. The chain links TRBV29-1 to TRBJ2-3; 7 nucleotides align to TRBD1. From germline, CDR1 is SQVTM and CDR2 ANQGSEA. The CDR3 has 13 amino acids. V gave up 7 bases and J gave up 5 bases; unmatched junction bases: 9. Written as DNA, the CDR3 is TGCAGCGCTCGACAGGGAAATGAAGATACGCAGTATTTT. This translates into CSARQGNEDTQYF.

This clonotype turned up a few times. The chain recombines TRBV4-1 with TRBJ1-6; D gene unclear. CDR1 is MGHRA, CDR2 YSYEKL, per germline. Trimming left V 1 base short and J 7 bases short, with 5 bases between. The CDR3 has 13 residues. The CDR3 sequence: CASSQVLNSPLHF. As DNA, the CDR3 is TGCGCCAGCAGCCAAGTATTAAATTCACCCCTCCACTTT.

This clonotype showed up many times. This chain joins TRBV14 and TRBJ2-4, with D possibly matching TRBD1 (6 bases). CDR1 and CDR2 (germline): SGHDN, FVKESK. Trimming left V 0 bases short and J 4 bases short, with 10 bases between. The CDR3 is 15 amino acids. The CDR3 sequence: CASSQEWQGKNIQYF. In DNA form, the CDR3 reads TGTGCCAGCAGCCAAGAATGGCAGGGGAAAAACATTCAGTACTTC. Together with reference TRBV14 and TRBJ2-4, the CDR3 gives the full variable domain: EAGVTQFPSHSVIEKGQTVTLRCDPISGHDNLYWYRRVMGKEIKFLLHFVKESKQDESGMPNNRFLAERTGGTYSTLKVQPAELEDSGVYFCASSQEWQGKNIQYFGAGTRLSVL.

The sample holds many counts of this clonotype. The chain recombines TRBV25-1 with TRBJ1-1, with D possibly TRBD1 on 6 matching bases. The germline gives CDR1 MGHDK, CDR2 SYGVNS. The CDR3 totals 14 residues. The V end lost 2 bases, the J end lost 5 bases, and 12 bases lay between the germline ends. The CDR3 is CASSEEIGGTEAFF. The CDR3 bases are TGTGCCAGCAGTGAAGAGATAGGGGGGACTGAAGCTTTCTTT.